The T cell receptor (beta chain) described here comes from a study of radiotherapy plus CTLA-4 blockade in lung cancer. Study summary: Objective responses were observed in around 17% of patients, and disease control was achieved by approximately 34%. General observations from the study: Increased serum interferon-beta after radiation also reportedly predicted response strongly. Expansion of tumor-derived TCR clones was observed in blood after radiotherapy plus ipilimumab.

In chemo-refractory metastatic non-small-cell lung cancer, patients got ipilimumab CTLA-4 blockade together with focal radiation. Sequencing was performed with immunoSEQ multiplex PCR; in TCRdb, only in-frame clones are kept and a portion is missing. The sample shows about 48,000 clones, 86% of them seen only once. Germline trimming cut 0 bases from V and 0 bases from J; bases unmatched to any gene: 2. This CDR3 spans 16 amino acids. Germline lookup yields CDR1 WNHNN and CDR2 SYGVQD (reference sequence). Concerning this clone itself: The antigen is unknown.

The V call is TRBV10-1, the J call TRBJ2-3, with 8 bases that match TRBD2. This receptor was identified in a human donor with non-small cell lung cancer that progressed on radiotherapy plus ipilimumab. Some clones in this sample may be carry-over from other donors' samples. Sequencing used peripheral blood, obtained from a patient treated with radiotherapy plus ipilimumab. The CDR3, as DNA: TGCGCCAGCAGTGAGTCAAGCGGGAGAAGCACAGATACGCAGTATTTT. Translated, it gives CASSESSGRSTDTQYF.